This T cell receptor (beta chain) was sequenced for a study of CD8 T cells in Susac syndrome. When the RNA was reverse transcribed, random hexamers were used with an input of about 0.5 to 1 ug. MiXCR, run by TCRdb on the immunoSEQ multiplex PCR reads, gives a single entry per CDR3 protein. Among 120,000 to 150,000 distinct CDR3 sequences listed, around 95% were seen once. Germline V gene lookup returns CDR1 SGDLS and CDR2 YYNGEE. The CDR3 runs to 13 residues. Trimming cost V 0 bases and J 10 bases, with 11 bases left between them. Sequencing of TCR beta, carried out with a high-throughput approach, was applied to CD8+ and CD4+ T cells from the blood. TEMRA cells were FACS-enriched, and CD8+ and CD4+ T cells were isolated negatively.

The sample comprised CD4+ T cells from PBMCs. The chain recombines TRBV9 with TRBJ2-1; D may be TRBD2 (5 bases). The receptor was isolated from a human donor with multiple sclerosis. CDR3 sequence (DNA): TGTGCCAGCAGCGTAGCGACTACTACAGAGCAGTTCTTC. Protein sequence: CASSVATTTEQFF.